What follows are 22 T cell receptor beta chains derived from one specimen sequenced in a study of T cells after posttransplantation cyclophosphamide. TCRdb's table, derived via immunoSEQ multiplex PCR, lists solely in-frame clones and lacks some. Recorded here are around 30,000 clones, none singletons. Sample: PBMCs. The source of these receptors is a woman between 55 and 75 years old in good health, CMV-negative, and a related stem cell transplant donor.

This clone has a count of ten or more. This rearrangement joins TRBV4-1 to TRBJ1-5; D remains unclear. CDR1 MGHRA and CDR2 YSYEKL come from the germline V gene. The CDR3 is made up of 13 amino acids. V was clipped by 0 bases and J by 5 bases, with 5 bases between them. In nucleotides, the CDR3 is TGCGCCAGCAGCCAAGATCCAGATCAGCCCCAGCATTTT. Its protein is CASSQDPDQPQHF.

The chain carries TRBV7-2 and TRBJ2-3, with TRBD2 matching over 11 bases. CDR1 and CDR2 (germline): SGHTA, FQGNSA. The CDR3 runs to 16 residues. The ends lost 3 bases at V and 1 base at J; junction bases unmatched: 3. The chain's CDR3 is CASSFLAGGRTDTQYF. The CDR3 coding sequence is TGTGCCAGCAGCTTCCTAGCGGGGGGCCGCACAGATACGCAGTATTTT.

This clone showed up many times. The chain employs TRBV28 and TRBJ1-5, with 7 nucleotides matching TRBD1. The V and J ends lost 1 base and 4 bases, in that order; junction bases with no gene match: 7. This CDR3 spans 16 amino acids. CDR1 is MDHEN, CDR2 SYDVKM, per germline. For the CDR3, the DNA is TGTGCCAGCAGTTTATTGGGGCCAGGGGGTAATCAGCCCCAGCATTTT. Translating gives CASSLLGPGGNQPQHF.

This clone came up many times. The V call is TRBV2, the J call TRBJ1-2, with 7 bases fitting TRBD1. This CDR3 spans 14 amino acids. Germline-derived CDR1 and CDR2 are SNHLY and FYNNEI. After removal of 5 bases from V and 3 bases from J, the junction contained 6 bases not matched to a gene. CDR3 region: CASSRAGGYYGYTF. The CDR3 DNA follows: TGTGCCAGCAGTAGGGCAGGGGGTTACTATGGCTACACCTTC. Variable domain in full (rest from reference TRBV2 and TRBJ1-2): EPEVTQTPSHQVTQMGQEVILRCVPISNHLYFYWYRQILGQKVEFLVSFYNNEISEKSEIFDDQFSVERPDGSNFTLKIRSTKLEDSAMYFCASSRAGGYYGYTFGSGTRLTVV.

At least ten counts were recorded for this clone. The V gene is TRBV9, the J gene TRBJ2-1, with D maybe TRBD1 (5 bases). V was cut by 4 bases and J by 9 bases, with 11 bases left in between. Per the germline V gene, CDR1 is SGDLS and CDR2 is YYNGEE. This CDR3 comprises 12 residues. This CDR3 reads CASSSQGGEQFF. The CDR3 DNA reads as TGTGCCAGCAGCTCGCAGGGCGGTGAGCAGTTCTTC.

This clone showed up many times. CDR3 in DNA: TGTGCCGCCGGCCGGGGTGACACTGAAGCTTTCTTT. Translated, it gives CAAGRGDTEAFF. This sequence joins TRBV6-5 and TRBJ1-1; D is undetermined. Trimming took off 11 bases at V and 3 bases at J, with 13 bases between the two ends. The germline CDR1 and CDR2 sequences are MNHEY and SVGAGI. The CDR3 runs to 12 residues.

Ten or more counts support this clone. The chain combines TRBV6-6 with TRBJ2-1; weak D call: TRBD1 (5 bases). The CDR3 has 16 amino acids. Between the trimmed V and J ends, which lost 7 bases and 4 bases, there was a span of 20 bases. Germline CDR1 MNHNY, CDR2 SVGAGI (reference sequence). In DNA, the CDR3 is TGTGCCAGCAACCGGCCACAGGTACACTTATACAATGAGCAGTTCTTC. The encoded protein is CASNRPQVHLYNEQFF.

This clone was seen a handful of times. This chain uses TRBV19 with TRBJ2-7; 9 bases align to TRBD2. Trimming cost V 6 bases and J 2 bases; bases outside gene matches: 8. This CDR3 comprises 15 residues. Germline V gene data show CDR1 as LNHDA and CDR2 as SQIVND (reference sequence). The DNA of the CDR3 is TGTGCCAGTAGAGGGATAGCGGGAGCCCCCTACGAGCAGTACTTC. The encoded protein is CASRGIAGAPYEQYF.

This clone was seen repeatedly, ten times or more. The chain combines TRBV28 with TRBJ1-2; D might be TRBD1 (5 bases). Germline V gene data show CDR1 as MDHEN and CDR2 as SYDVKM. V was shortened by 6 bases and J by 4 bases, with 15 bases between the two germline ends. The CDR3 has 14 residues. CDR3 amino acids: CASSSTQGSYGYTF. The CDR3 nucleotides read TGTGCCAGCAGCTCCACCCAGGGTTCCTATGGCTACACCTTC.

This rearrangement joins TRBV11-3 to TRBJ2-1; TRBD2 aligns across 14 bases. CDR3 length: 16 residues. Germline assignment: CDR1 SGHNT and CDR2 YENEEA. The ends lost 1 base at V and 8 bases at J; junction bases unmatched: 4. CDR3 loop: CASSLGGTSGSDEQFF. The DNA for the CDR3 is TGTGCCAGCAGCTTAGGGGGGACTAGCGGGAGTGATGAGCAGTTCTTC.

This clone was counted many times. The genes are TRBV28 and TRBJ2-7; 9 nucleotides line up with TRBD2. The CDR3 contains 14 residues. V lost 5 bases and J lost 7; bases outside the gene matches: 9. Germline V gene lookup returns CDR1 MDHEN and CDR2 SYDVKM. The CDR3 DNA follows: TGTGCCAGCAGTACTCTGGCGGGAGGGCGAGAGCAGTACTTC. Translating gives CASSTLAGGREQYF.

At least ten counts were recorded for this clone. V is TRBV5-3 and J is TRBJ1-2, with 9 bases that match TRBD1. TRBV5-3 belongs to the ORF category, with a function that is uncertain. The CDR3 spans 16 residues. After removal of 4 bases from V and 4 bases from J, the junction contained 11 bases not matched to a gene. The CDR3 bases are TGTGCCAGAAGCCCTCGAACAGGGGGCGTCGGCTATGGCTACACCTTC. It is translated as CARSPRTGGVGYGYTF.

This clone has at least ten counts. Written as DNA, the CDR3 is TGCGCCGACTACAGGGGGCTAGGAAACACCATATATTTT. Encoded protein: CADYRGLGNTIYF. The rearrangement uses TRBV10-1 and TRBJ1-3, with 9 bases lining up with TRBD1. The V and J ends lost 11 bases and 4 bases, in that order; junction bases with no gene match: 6. This CDR3 has 13 residues. In germline, CDR1 is WNHNN, CDR2 SYGVQD (reference sequence).

This clone has at least ten counts. The rearrangement links TRBV6-5 to TRBJ1-4; 7 nucleotides align to TRBD1. The CDR3 runs to 15 residues. The ends lost 5 bases at V and 10 bases at J; junction bases unmatched: 13. Germline assignment: CDR1 MNHEY and CDR2 SVGAGI. The CDR3 DNA is TGTGCCAGCAGTCTAGCCACGGGACAGAGGGGAAAACTGTTTTTT. This translates into CASSLATGQRGKLFF.

This clone was seen more than once but under ten times. V usage is TRBV12-3 or TRBV12-4 and J usage is TRBJ1-6; D remains ambiguous. Trimming removed 6 bases from V and 7 bases from J, with 10 bases in between. The CDR3 runs to 13 residues. In DNA form, the CDR3 reads TGTGCCAGCAGAGAAAACGGGAATTCACCCCTCCACTTT. Encoded protein: CASRENGNSPLHF.

This clone came up many times. The rearrangement uses TRBV28 and TRBJ2-4; 9 nucleotides align to TRBD1. The CDR3 has 15 amino acids. Germline lookup yields CDR1 MDHEN and CDR2 SYDVKM. Trimming cost V 3 bases and J 9 bases; bases outside gene matches: 9. CDR3 coding DNA: TGTGCCAGCAGTTTCTCCGGGACAGGGAGGCCCATTCAGTACTTC. Protein sequence: CASSFSGTGRPIQYF.

This clone was seen many times. The V gene is TRBV7-2, the J gene TRBJ2-1, with 12 nucleotides matching TRBD1. Looked up from germline, CDR1 is SGHTA and CDR2 is FQGNSA. The CDR3 length is 18 residues. Trimming cost V 5 bases and J 3 bases; bases outside gene matches: 11. Here the CDR3 DNA reads TGTGCCAGCAGCCACCGGGACAGGGGGCTTGCAAACTACAATGAGCAGTTCTTC. This codes for CASSHRDRGLANYNEQFF.

This clone has at least ten counts. The chain carries TRBV7-3 and TRBJ2-1; TRBD2 agrees at 11 bases. CDR1 is SGHTA, CDR2 FQGTGA, per germline. This CDR3 has 15 amino acids. J was trimmed by 8 bases and V by 1 base; bases with no gene match: 4. The CDR3 is CASSLISGGAHEQFF. CDR3 coding DNA: TGTGCCAGCAGCTTAATTAGCGGGGGGGCCCATGAGCAGTTCTTC.

The V call is TRBV5-1, the J call TRBJ2-5; possibly TRBD2 for D (5 bases). Germline lookup yields CDR1 SGHRS and CDR2 YFSETQ. The CDR3 sequence is 14 residues long. Trimming pared 0 bases from V and 7 bases from J, leaving 13 bases between. The CDR3 loop reads CASSLGRGKGTQYF. DNA of the CDR3: TGCGCCAGCAGCTTGGGACGGGGAAAGGGGACCCAGTACTTC. Filled out from reference TRBV5-1 and TRBJ2-5, the complete variable domain reads KAGVTQTPRYLIKTRGQQVTLSCSPISGHRSVSWYQQTPGQGLQFLFEYFSETQRNKGNFPGRFSGRQFSNSRSEMNVSTLELGDSALYLCASSLGRGKGTQYFGPGTRLLVL.

This clone came up many times. V gene TRBV27 combines with J gene TRBJ2-3, with D possibly matching TRBD1 (5 bases). This CDR3 has 15 residues. Looked up from germline, CDR1 is MNHEY and CDR2 is SMNVEV (reference sequence). The V end was cut by 5 bases, the J end by 6 bases, with 18 bases between. The CDR3 sequence: CASSVRQSPQDTQYF. CDR3 in DNA: TGTGCCAGCAGTGTTCGACAGAGTCCACAGGATACGCAGTATTTT.

This rearrangement joins TRBV5-1 to TRBJ2-5; 10 positions match TRBD2. Germline CDR1 is SGHRS and CDR2 is YFSETQ. The J segment lost 2 bases and the V segment lost 4 bases, leaving 2 bases of the junction unmatched. CDR3 length: 14 amino acids. CDR3: CASSSGGAQETQYF. CDR3 bases: TGCGCCAGCAGCAGCGGGGGGGCTCAAGAGACCCAGTACTTC.

This clone was detected only a few times. The chain combines TRBV12-3 or TRBV12-4 with TRBJ1-4; D might be TRBD1 (6 bases). Trimming took 8 bases from V and 4 from J, leaving 11 bases between them. This CDR3 is 13 amino acids long. The CDR3 sequence is CASHGQLNEKLFF. As DNA, the CDR3 is TGTGCCAGCCATGGACAGCTTAATGAAAAACTGTTTTTT.